This entry lists 4 T cell receptor beta chains sequenced from one sample in a study of blood T cell repertoires in COVID-19. Measured with immunoSEQ multiplex PCR; TCRdb has only the in-frame clones, and not every one. The sample lists fewer than 400,000 clones, 70% to 90% seen once, with roughly 2% in the top ten. The sample consisted of PBMCs or T cells enriched from blood (not recorded which). Every receptor here comes from a man aged 30 to 39 who had recovered from COVID-19.

This chain links TRBV30 with TRBJ2-3, with D maybe TRBD1 (5 bases). Per germline, CDR1 GTSNPN and CDR2 SVGIG (reference sequence). This CDR3 comprises 12 residues. V was cut by 5 bases and J by 5 bases, with 11 bases left in between. DNA for the CDR3: TGTGCCTGGGGGGCCTTTCGAGATACGCAGTATTTT. Translated: CAWGAFRDTQYF. Combining the CDR3 with reference TRBV30 and TRBJ2-3 gives the whole variable domain SQTIHQWPATLVQPVGSPLSLECTVEGTSNPNLYWYRQAAGRGLQLLFYSVGIGQISSEVPQNLSASRPQDRQFILSSKKLLLSDSGFYLCAWGAFRDTQYFGPGTRLTVL.

This sequence joins TRBV21-1 and TRBJ2-7; TRBD1 is taken as the D call from the table, unchecked against the DNA. TRBV21-1 is a pseudogene. The CDR3 totals 11 residues. CDR3 amino acids: CASSKDSEQYF. The CDR3 nucleotides read TGTGCCAGCAGCAAAGACAGCGAGCAGTACTTC.

The sample holds a few counts of this clone. The rearrangement links TRBV19 to TRBJ2-2, with D perhaps TRBD2 (5 bases). The CDR3 runs to 12 residues. From germline, CDR1 is LNHDA and CDR2 SQIVND (reference sequence). Trimming pared 10 bases from V and 1 base from J, leaving 7 bases between. For the CDR3, the DNA is TGTGCCACCGCGGGGAACACCGGGGAGCTGTTTTTT. Translation: CATAGNTGELFF.

This chain links TRBV11-2 with TRBJ2-4, with D unclear. Trimming cost V 1 base and J 0 bases, with 10 bases left between them. CDR1 is SGHAT, CDR2 FQNNGV, per germline. CDR3 length: 16 residues. The CDR3 loop reads CASSLAMGVAKNIQYF. As DNA, the CDR3 is TGTGCCAGCAGCTTAGCTATGGGCGTAGCCAAAAACATTCAGTACTTC.